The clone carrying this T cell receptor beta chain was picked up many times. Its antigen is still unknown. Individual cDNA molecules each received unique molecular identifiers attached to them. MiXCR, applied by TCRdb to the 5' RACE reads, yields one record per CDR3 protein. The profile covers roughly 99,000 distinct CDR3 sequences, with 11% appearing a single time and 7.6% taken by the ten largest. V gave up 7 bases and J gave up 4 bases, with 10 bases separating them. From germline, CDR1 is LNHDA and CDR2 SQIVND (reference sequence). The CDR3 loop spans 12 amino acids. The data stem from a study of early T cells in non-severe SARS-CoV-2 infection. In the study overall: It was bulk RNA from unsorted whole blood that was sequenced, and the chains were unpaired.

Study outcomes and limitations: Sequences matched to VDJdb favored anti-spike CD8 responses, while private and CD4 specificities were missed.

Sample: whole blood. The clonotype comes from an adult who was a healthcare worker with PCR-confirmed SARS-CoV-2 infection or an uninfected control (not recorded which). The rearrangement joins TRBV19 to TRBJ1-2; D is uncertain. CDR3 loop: CASKRASYGYTF. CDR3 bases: TGTGCCAGTAAGAGGGCTTCCTATGGCTACACCTTC.